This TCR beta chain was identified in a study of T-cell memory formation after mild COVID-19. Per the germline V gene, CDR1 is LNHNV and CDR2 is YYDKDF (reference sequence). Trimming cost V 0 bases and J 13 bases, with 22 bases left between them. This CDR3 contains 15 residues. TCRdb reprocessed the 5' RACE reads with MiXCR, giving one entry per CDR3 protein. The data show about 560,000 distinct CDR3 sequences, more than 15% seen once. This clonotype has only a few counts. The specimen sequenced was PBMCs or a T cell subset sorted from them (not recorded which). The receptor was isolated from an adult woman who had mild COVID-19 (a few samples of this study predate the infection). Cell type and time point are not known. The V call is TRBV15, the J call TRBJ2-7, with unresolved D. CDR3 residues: CATSRDATLGDVIYF. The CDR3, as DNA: TGTGCCACCAGCAGAGATGCTACTTTGGGCGACGTAATCTACTTC.